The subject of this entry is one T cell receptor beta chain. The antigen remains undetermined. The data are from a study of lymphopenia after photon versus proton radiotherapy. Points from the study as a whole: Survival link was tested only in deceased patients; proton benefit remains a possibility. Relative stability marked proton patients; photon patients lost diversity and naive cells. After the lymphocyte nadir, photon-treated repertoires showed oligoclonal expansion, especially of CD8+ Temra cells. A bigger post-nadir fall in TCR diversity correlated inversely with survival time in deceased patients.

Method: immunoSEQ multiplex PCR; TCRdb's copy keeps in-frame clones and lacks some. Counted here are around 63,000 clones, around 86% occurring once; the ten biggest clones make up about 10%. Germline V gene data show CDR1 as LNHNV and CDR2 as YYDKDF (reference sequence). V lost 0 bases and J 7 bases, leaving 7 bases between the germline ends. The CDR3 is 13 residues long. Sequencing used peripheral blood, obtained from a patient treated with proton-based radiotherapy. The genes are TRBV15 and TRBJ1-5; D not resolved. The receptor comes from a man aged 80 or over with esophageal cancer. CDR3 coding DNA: TGTGCCACCAGCAGAGATAAGAAGCAGCCCCAGCATTTT. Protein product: CATSRDKKQPQHF. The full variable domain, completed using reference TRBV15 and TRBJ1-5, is DAMVIQNPRYQVTQFGKPVTLSCSQTLNHNVMYWYQQKSSQAPKLLFHYYDKDFNNEADTPDNFQSRRPNTSFCFLDIRSPGLGDTAMYLCATSRDKKQPQHFGDGTRLSIL.